These 28 T cell receptor beta chains originate from one sample sequenced in a study of blood T cell repertoires in COVID-19. The method was immunoSEQ multiplex PCR; TCRdb's version includes in-frame clones alone and lacks a portion of them. The table shows roughly 60,000 clones, with around 84% occurring only once. The specimen sequenced was peripheral blood. All receptors derive from a woman aged 55-69 years with acute or convalescent COVID-19.

This chain joins TRBV25-1 and TRBJ1-5; 7 bases are a match to TRBD1. Trimming at V came to 2 bases and at J to 7 bases, leaving 5 bases not matched to a gene. The CDR3 is 14 amino acids. Germline V gene lookup returns CDR1 MGHDK and CDR2 SYGVNS. Written as DNA, the CDR3 is TGTGCCAGCAGTGAACAGGGGGGAGAACAGCCCCAGCATTTT. Protein product: CASSEQGGEQPQHF.

The V gene is TRBV29-1, the J gene TRBJ2-7, with TRBD2 as a possible D gene (6 bases). The CDR3 loop spans 11 amino acids. Looked up from germline, CDR1 is SQVTM and CDR2 is ANQGSEA. Trimming pared 7 bases from V and 4 bases from J, leaving 11 bases between. The chain's CDR3 is CSGGLLYEQYF. In DNA form, the CDR3 reads TGCAGCGGGGGACTTCTTTACGAGCAGTACTTC.

The table lists this clone with a few counts. The V gene is TRBV9, the J gene TRBJ1-2; 9 bases map to TRBD1. The CDR3 covers 12 residues. Trimming removed 3 bases from V and 8 bases from J; junction bases left unmatched: 2. Germline V lookup: CDR1 SGDLS, CDR2 YYNGEE. DNA for the CDR3: TGTGCCAGCAGCGGACAGGGGGGAGGCTACACCTTC. Translation gives CASSGQGGGYTF.

V gene TRBV5-1 combines with J gene TRBJ2-2; 11 bases match TRBD1. The CDR3 extends over 16 amino acids. Germline trimming cut 2 bases from V and 7 bases from J; bases unmatched to any gene: 7. Germline CDR1 SGHRS, CDR2 YFSETQ. The CDR3 loop is CASSLQGQGEFGELFF. Written as DNA, the CDR3 is TGCGCCAGCAGCTTACAGGGACAGGGGGAATTCGGGGAGCTGTTTTTT.

The rearrangement uses TRBV18 and TRBJ2-1, with D tentatively TRBD2 (5 bases). V shed 6 bases and J shed 3 bases, with 21 bases lying between them. The CDR3 spans 17 residues. CDR1 and CDR2 (germline): KGHSH, LQKENI. CDR3 in amino acids: CASSRVSGNPLYNEQFF. In nucleotides, the CDR3 is TGTGCCAGCTCCCGAGTTTCCGGGAACCCTCTCTACAATGAGCAGTTCTTC.

The J gene is TRBJ2-1, the V gene TRBV7-8; 8 nucleotides align to TRBD2. This CDR3 is built from 13 residues. In germline, CDR1 is SGHVS, CDR2 FQNEAQ. The V and J ends lost 5 bases and 9 bases, in that order; junction bases with no gene match: 6. CDR3 in amino acids: CASSRTSWGEQFF. In DNA, the CDR3 is TGTGCCAGCAGCCGGACTAGCTGGGGTGAGCAGTTCTTC.

V usage is TRBV18 and J usage is TRBJ1-5; D uncertain. Germline values: CDR1 KGHSH, CDR2 LQKENI. V was trimmed by 2 bases and J by 3 bases, leaving 11 bases between them. The CDR3 extends over 15 amino acids. The chain's CDR3 is CASSPGEVDNQPQHF. CDR3 DNA sequence: TGTGCCAGCTCACCAGGAGAGGTAGACAATCAGCCCCAGCATTTT.

The chain couples TRBV10-3 to TRBJ2-2; 11 nucleotides agree with TRBD2. V was clipped by 2 bases and J by 8 bases; unmatched bases: 4. CDR3 length: 15 amino acids. CDR1 and CDR2 (germline): ENHRY, SYGVKD. The CDR3 loop reads CAISEELAGEGELFF. Written as DNA, the CDR3 is TGTGCCATCAGTGAGGAACTAGCGGGGGAGGGGGAGCTGTTTTTT.

The chain links TRBV10-3 to TRBJ2-1; TRBD2 agrees at 10 bases. Per the germline V gene, CDR1 is ENHRY and CDR2 is SYGVKD. The CDR3 loop spans 16 amino acids. After removal of 6 bases from V and 2 bases from J, the junction contained 7 bases not matched to a gene. CDR3 protein: CAIRTTLAGAYNEQFF. The CDR3 nucleotides are TGTGCCATCAGGACCACTCTAGCGGGGGCCTACAATGAGCAGTTCTTC.

This chain links TRBV9 with TRBJ2-3; 7 nucleotides align to TRBD1. Per germline, CDR1 SGDLS and CDR2 YYNGEE. The CDR3 totals 13 residues. V gave up 8 bases and J gave up 3 bases; unmatched junction bases: 6. The CDR3 here is CASRGQITDTQYF. CDR3 DNA: TGTGCCAGTAGGGGGCAGATAACAGATACGCAGTATTTT.

The chain uses TRBV13 and TRBJ1-5, with D possibly being TRBD1 (6 bases). From germline, CDR1 is PRHDT and CDR2 FYEKMQ (reference sequence). This CDR3 region has 14 residues. Deletions cut 0 bases from V and 3 bases from J, with 6 bases between. The CDR3 loop reads CASSLGGHNQPQHF. CDR3 in DNA: TGTGCCAGCAGCTTAGGGGGACACAATCAGCCCCAGCATTTT.

The genes are TRBV6-1 and TRBJ2-3, with TRBD1 matching 9 bases. This CDR3 is 17 amino acids long. Germline values: CDR1 MNHNS, CDR2 SASEGT. V shed 2 bases, J shed 8 bases, and the junction held 14 bases outside the gene matches. The CDR3 here is CASSEQDRGINSGTQYF. The CDR3 DNA is TGTGCCAGCAGTGAACAGGACAGGGGTATCAATTCTGGTACGCAGTATTTT.

V usage is TRBV7-7 and J usage is TRBJ2-3; 9 bases line up with TRBD2. CDR3 length: 16 residues. The trim removed 5 bases at V and 1 base at J, leaving 7 bases unmatched. Germline-derived CDR1 and CDR2 are SSHAT and FNYEAQ (reference sequence). The CDR3 loop reads CASSPVIAGGTDTQYF. CDR3 bases: TGTGCCAGCAGCCCGGTGATAGCGGGGGGCACAGATACGCAGTATTTT.

The chain recombines TRBV15 with TRBJ1-1; D ambiguous. CDR1 is LNHNV, CDR2 YYDKDF, per germline (reference sequence). V was cut by 7 bases and J by 0 bases, with 21 bases left in between. The CDR3 spans 17 residues. CDR3 sequence reads: CATNQRERFSLNTEAFF. CDR3 DNA: TGTGCCACCAACCAGAGGGAGAGGTTTTCGTTGAACACTGAAGCTTTCTTT.

The rearrangement links TRBV14 to TRBJ1-1; D not resolved. This CDR3 spans 13 amino acids. Trimming removed 5 bases from V and 2 bases from J, with 9 bases in between. Per germline, CDR1 SGHDN and CDR2 FVKESK. DNA for the CDR3: TGTGCCAGCAGCTCTGGACTAAACACTGAAGCTTTCTTT. It specifies CASSSGLNTEAFF.

This chain joins TRBV29-1 and TRBJ1-2, with 7 bases matching TRBD1. The CDR3 extends over 12 amino acids. Unmatched junction bases numbered 7, after V lost 4 bases and J lost 8 bases. Germline CDR1 SQVTM, CDR2 ANQGSEA. CDR3 in DNA: TGCAGCGTTGGGGCAGGGGGTCAAGGCTACACCTTC. Its translation: CSVGAGGQGYTF.

V usage is TRBV18 and J usage is TRBJ2-1; D is ambiguous. Trimming pared 6 bases from V and 4 bases from J, leaving 10 bases between. Germline CDR1 is KGHSH and CDR2 is LQKENI. The CDR3 loop spans 13 amino acids. CDR3 nucleotide sequence: TGTGCCAGCTCCACGGAACAGTACAATGAGCAGTTCTTC. It encodes CASSTEQYNEQFF.

This chain joins TRBV11-2 and TRBJ2-7, with D perhaps matching TRBD1 (6 bases). The ends were cut back, 6 bases at V and 1 base at J, with 13 bases in the middle. Germline CDR1 reads SGHAT; CDR2 reads FQNNGV. The CDR3 is made up of 14 amino acids. DNA of the CDR3: TGTGCCAGCAGTTACAGGGTGAAATCCTACGAGCAGTACTTC. As protein: CASSYRVKSYEQYF.

The chain joins TRBV6-6 to TRBJ1-3; TRBD1 matches at 7 bases. The V gene's germline CDR1 is MNHNY and CDR2 SVGAGI (reference sequence). The CDR3 is 15 amino acids. V was clipped by 6 bases and J by 0 bases; unmatched bases: 5. CDR3 sequence reads: CASSDRARSGNTIYF. The CDR3 DNA sequence: TGTGCCAGCAGCGACAGGGCCCGCTCTGGAAACACCATATATTTT.

The chain employs TRBV6-5 and TRBJ2-5; 8 nucleotides agree with TRBD1. Germline-derived CDR1 and CDR2 are MNHEY and SVGAGI. There are 15 residues in the CDR3. Germline trimming cut 4 bases from V and 4 bases from J; bases unmatched to any gene: 8. This CDR3 is CASSSRQGAGETQYF. The CDR3 coding sequence is TGTGCCAGCAGTTCACGCCAGGGGGCCGGAGAGACCCAGTACTTC.

The chain uses TRBV5-1 and TRBJ2-1; weak D call: TRBD2 (5 bases). From germline, CDR1 is SGHRS and CDR2 YFSETQ. Trimming took 9 bases from V and 7 from J, leaving 14 bases between them. CDR3 size: 12 residues. The CDR3 protein is CATRDTGNEQFF. Written as DNA, the CDR3 is TGCGCCACAAGGGATACGGGGAATGAGCAGTTCTTC. The whole variable domain, filled in from reference TRBV5-1 and TRBJ2-1, reads KAGVTQTPRYLIKTRGQQVTLSCSPISGHRSVSWYQQTPGQGLQFLFEYFSETQRNKGNFPGRFSGRQFSNSRSEMNVSTLELGDSALYLCATRDTGNEQFFGPGTRLTVL.

This clone occurred a few times. The rearrangement links TRBV6-5 to TRBJ2-7; TRBD1 matches 9 bases. With V trimmed by 2 bases and J by 4 bases, 9 bases remained unmatched. There are 16 residues in the CDR3. Germline V gene sequence: CDR1 MNHEY, CDR2 SVGAGI. The CDR3 bases are TGTGCCAGCAGTTACGCGTTGACAGGGGGTGTATACGAGCAGTACTTC. Its protein product is CASSYALTGGVYEQYF.

The chain recombines TRBV10-1 with TRBJ1-2, with 7 bases lining up with TRBD1. The CDR3 runs to 14 residues. With 5 bases clipped from V and 0 bases from J, the junction kept 3 bases outside the gene matches. Germline values: CDR1 WNHNN, CDR2 SYGVQD (reference sequence). CDR3 protein: CASSWTGANYGYTF. For the CDR3, the DNA is TGCGCCAGCAGTTGGACAGGAGCTAACTATGGCTACACCTTC.

The table lists this clone with a few counts. The chain carries TRBV6-1 and TRBJ2-2; 12 bases map to TRBD1. J was trimmed by 2 bases and V by 4 bases; bases with no gene match: 2. Germline V gives CDR1 MNHNS, CDR2 SASEGT. The CDR3 spans 16 residues. The chain's CDR3 is CASSGDRGLNTGELFF. CDR3 in DNA: TGTGCCAGCAGTGGGGACAGGGGGCTTAACACCGGGGAGCTGTTTTTT.

The chain joins TRBV4-2 to TRBJ1-1; D ambiguous. In germline, CDR1 is LGHNA, CDR2 YNFKEQ. V gave up 4 bases and J gave up 4 bases, with 19 bases separating them. The CDR3 contains 16 residues. CDR3 bases: TGTGCCAGCAGCCCCCGGGGTAACGGGGAGGCCACTGAAGCTTTCTTT. As protein: CASSPRGNGEATEAFF.

V usage is TRBV9 and J usage is TRBJ1-2; a possible D gene is TRBD1 (6 bases). Germline V gene lookup returns CDR1 SGDLS and CDR2 YYNGEE. This CDR3 contains 13 residues. Trimming removed 4 bases at V and 6 bases at J, with 13 bases between. The DNA of the CDR3 is TGTGCCAGCAGCCCGGGGGGGGCGAATGGCTACACCTTC. It encodes CASSPGGANGYTF.

This sequence joins TRBV5-1 and TRBJ2-2; 11 bases fit TRBD2. Trimming at V came to 5 bases and at J to 6 bases, leaving 6 bases not matched to a gene. CDR1 and CDR2 from the germline V gene are SGHRS and YFSETQ. This CDR3 spans 15 amino acids. The CDR3 spells CASSSTSGVPGELFF. The CDR3 DNA follows: TGCGCCAGCAGTTCGACTAGCGGGGTTCCCGGGGAGCTGTTTTTT.

V is TRBV5-1 and J is TRBJ2-7, with D possibly TRBD1 on 7 matching bases. CDR1 is SGHRS and CDR2 is YFSETQ in the germline V gene. V shed 4 bases and J shed 0 bases, with 14 bases lying between them. The CDR3 consists of 15 residues. CDR3 DNA: TGCGCCAGCAGCCCTGGCGGGACAGCCTCCTACGAGCAGTACTTC. It encodes CASSPGGTASYEQYF.